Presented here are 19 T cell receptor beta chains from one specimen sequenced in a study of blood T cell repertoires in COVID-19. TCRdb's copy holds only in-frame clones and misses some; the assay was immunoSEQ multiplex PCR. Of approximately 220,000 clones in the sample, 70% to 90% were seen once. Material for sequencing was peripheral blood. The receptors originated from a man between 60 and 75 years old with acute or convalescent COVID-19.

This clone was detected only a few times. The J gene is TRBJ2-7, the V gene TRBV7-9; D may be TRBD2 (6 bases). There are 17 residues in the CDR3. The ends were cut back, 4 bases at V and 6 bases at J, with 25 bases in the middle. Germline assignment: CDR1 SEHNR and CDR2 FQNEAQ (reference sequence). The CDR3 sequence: CASSSSSRALPAGEQYF. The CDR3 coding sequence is TGTGCCAGCAGCTCCTCCTCGAGGGCTCTCCCAGCGGGCGAGCAGTACTTC. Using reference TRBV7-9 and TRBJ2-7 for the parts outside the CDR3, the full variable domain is DTGVSQNPRHKITKRGQNVTFRCDPISEHNRLYWYRQTLGQGPEFLTYFQNEAQLEKSRLLSDRFSAERPKGSFSTLEIQRTEQGDSAMYLCASSSSSRALPAGEQYFGPGTRLTVT.

DNA of the CDR3: TGTGCCAGCACCCTAGCCGGGACAGGGGCCTACGAGCAGTACTTC. Protein: CASTLAGTGAYEQYF. The chain is built from TRBV27 and TRBJ2-7; 10 nucleotides agree with TRBD1. The CDR3 has 15 residues. J lost 2 bases, V lost 7 bases, and 8 bases had no gene match. Germline lookup yields CDR1 MNHEY and CDR2 SMNVEV (reference sequence).

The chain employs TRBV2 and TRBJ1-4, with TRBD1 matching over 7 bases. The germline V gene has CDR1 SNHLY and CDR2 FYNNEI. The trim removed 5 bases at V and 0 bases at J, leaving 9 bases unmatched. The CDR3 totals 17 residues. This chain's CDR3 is CASSSRAGQSTNEKLFF. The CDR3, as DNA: TGTGCCAGCAGTTCAAGGGCGGGACAGTCAACTAATGAAAAACTGTTTTTT. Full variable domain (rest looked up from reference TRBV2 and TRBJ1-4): EPEVTQTPSHQVTQMGQEVILRCVPISNHLYFYWYRQILGQKVEFLVSFYNNEISEKSEIFDDQFSVERPDGSNFTLKIRSTKLEDSAMYFCASSSRAGQSTNEKLFFGSGTQLSVL.

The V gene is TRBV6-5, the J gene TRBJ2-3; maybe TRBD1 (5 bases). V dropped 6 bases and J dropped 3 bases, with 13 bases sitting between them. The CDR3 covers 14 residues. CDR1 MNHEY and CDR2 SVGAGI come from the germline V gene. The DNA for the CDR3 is TGTGCCAGCAGCCAGACAGCCACTACAGATACGCAGTATTTT. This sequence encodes CASSQTATTDTQYF.

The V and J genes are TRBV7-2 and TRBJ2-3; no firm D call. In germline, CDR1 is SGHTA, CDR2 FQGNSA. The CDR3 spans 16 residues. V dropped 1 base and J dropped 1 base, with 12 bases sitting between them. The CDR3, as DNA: TGTGCCAGCAGCTTAGTGGTAGGAGCCCGCACAGATACGCAGTATTTT. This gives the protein CASSLVVGARTDTQYF. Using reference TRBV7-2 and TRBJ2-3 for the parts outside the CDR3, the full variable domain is GAGVSQSPSNKVTEKGKDVELRCDPISGHTALYWYRQSLGQGLEFLIYFQGNSAPDKSGLPSDRFSAERTGGSVSTLTIQRTQQEDSAVYLCASSLVVGARTDTQYFGPGTRLTVL.

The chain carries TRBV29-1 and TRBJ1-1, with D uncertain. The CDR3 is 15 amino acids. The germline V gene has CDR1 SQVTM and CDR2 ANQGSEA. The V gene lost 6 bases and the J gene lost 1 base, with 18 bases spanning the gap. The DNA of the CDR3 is TGCAGCGTAGTTGACTCCGGAGGGTCGAACACTGAAGCTTTCTTT. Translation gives CSVVDSGGSNTEAFF.

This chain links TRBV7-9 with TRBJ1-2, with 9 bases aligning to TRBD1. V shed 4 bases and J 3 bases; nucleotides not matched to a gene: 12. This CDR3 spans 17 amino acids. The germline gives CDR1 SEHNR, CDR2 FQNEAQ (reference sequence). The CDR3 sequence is CASSSRSGTGPDYGYTF. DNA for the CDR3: TGTGCCAGCAGCTCAAGGTCCGGGACAGGGCCTGACTATGGCTACACCTTC.

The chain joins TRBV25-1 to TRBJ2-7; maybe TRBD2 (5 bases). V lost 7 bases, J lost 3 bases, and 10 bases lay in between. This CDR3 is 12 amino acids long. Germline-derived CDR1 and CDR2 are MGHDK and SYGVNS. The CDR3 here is CASTSRDYEQYF. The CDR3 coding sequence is TGTGCCAGCACCTCTCGGGACTACGAGCAGTACTTC.

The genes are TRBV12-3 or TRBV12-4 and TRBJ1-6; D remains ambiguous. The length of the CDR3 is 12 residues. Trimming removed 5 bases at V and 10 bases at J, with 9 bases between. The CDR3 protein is CASSTNSSPLHF. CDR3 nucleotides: TGTGCCAGCAGTACTAATTCCTCACCCCTCCACTTT.

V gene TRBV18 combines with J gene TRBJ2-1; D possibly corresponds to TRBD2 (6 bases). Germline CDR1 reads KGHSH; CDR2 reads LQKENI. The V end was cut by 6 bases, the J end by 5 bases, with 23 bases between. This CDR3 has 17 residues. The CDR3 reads CASSPGGLARGNNEQFF. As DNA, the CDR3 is TGTGCCAGCTCCCCTGGTGGGTTGGCGCGGGGCAACAATGAGCAGTTCTTC.

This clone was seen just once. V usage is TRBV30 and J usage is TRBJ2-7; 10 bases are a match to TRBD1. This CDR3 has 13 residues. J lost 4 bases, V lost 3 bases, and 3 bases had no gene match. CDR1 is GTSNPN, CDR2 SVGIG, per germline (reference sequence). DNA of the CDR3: TGTGCCTGGAGGGACAGGGGGGTATACGAGCAGTACTTC. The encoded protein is CAWRDRGVYEQYF.

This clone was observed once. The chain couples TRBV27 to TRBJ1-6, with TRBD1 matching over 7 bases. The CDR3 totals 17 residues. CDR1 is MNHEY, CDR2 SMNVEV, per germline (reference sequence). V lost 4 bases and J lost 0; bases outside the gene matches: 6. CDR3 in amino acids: CASSYSTGSSYNSPLHF. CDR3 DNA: TGTGCCAGCAGTTATTCGACAGGGAGCTCCTATAATTCACCCCTCCACTTT.

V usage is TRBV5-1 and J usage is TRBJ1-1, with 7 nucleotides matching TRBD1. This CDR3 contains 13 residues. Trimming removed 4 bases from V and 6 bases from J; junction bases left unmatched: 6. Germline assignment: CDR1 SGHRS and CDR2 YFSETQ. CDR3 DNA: TGCGCCAGCAGCGCCCCAGGGGGACCTGAAGCTTTCTTT. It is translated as CASSAPGGPEAFF. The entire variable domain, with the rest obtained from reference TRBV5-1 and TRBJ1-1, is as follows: KAGVTQTPRYLIKTRGQQVTLSCSPISGHRSVSWYQQTPGQGLQFLFEYFSETQRNKGNFPGRFSGRQFSNSRSEMNVSTLELGDSALYLCASSAPGGPEAFFGQGTRLTVV.

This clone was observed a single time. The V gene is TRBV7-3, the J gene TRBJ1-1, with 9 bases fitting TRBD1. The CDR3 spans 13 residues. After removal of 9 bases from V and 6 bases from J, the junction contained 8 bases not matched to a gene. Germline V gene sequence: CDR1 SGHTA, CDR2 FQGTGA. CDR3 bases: TGTGCCAGTTCGGACAGGGGCAATTCTGAAGCTTTCTTT. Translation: CASSDRGNSEAFF.

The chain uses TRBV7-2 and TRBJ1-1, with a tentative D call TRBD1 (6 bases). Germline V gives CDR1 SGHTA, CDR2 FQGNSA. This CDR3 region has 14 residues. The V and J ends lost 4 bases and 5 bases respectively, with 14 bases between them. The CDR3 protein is CASSYTGRGTEAFF. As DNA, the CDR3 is TGTGCCAGCAGCTATACAGGGCGGGGGACTGAAGCTTTCTTT.

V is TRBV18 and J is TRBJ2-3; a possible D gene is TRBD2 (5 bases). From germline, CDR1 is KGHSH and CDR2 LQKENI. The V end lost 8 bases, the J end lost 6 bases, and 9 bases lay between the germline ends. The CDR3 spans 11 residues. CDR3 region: CASTRGDTQYF. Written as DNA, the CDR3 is TGTGCCAGCACCAGAGGGGATACGCAGTATTTT.

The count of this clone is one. The CDR3 sequence: CATSRDLGAGNTEAFF. DNA of the CDR3: TGTGCCACCAGCAGAGATCTTGGGGCCGGGAACACTGAAGCTTTCTTT. The chain combines TRBV15 with TRBJ1-1; possibly TRBD1 for D (5 bases). CDR1 and CDR2 (germline): LNHNV, YYDKDF (reference sequence). The length of the CDR3 is 16 residues. V lost 0 bases and J lost 1, with 12 bases in between.

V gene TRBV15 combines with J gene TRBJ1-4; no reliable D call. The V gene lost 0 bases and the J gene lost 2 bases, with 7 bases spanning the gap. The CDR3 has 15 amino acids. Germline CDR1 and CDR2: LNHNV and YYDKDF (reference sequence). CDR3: CATSRERVTNEKLFF. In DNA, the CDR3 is TGTGCCACCAGCAGAGAGAGGGTTACTAATGAAAAACTGTTTTTT.

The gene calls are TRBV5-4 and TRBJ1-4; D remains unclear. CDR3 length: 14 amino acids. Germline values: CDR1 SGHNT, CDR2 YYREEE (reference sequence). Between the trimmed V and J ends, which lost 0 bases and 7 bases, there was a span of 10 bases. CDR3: CASSLDRAGEKLFF. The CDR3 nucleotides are TGTGCCAGCAGCTTGGATAGGGCGGGTGAAAAACTGTTTTTT.